This TCR beta chain was identified in a study of CD8+CD57+ T cells in acquired aplastic anemia. Study at large: Healthy-donor CD4+ cells averaged roughly 10.8 million reads.

Profiles of TCR beta VDJ and CDR3 were generated from a genomic DNA template. TCRdb reanalysed the reads using MiXCR and keeps one entry per CDR3 protein. The top ten clones hold 16% of a sample with approximately 170,000 distinct CDR3 sequences, around half of them seen once. V lost 3 bases to trimming and J lost 0 bases, with 9 bases between them. Germline loops: CDR1 MNHNY, CDR2 SVGAGI (reference sequence). This CDR3 is 15 amino acids long. This clonotype was recorded at least ten times. The sample was sorted CD4+, CD8+, or CD8+CD57+ T cells (not recorded which) from PBMCs. The chain couples TRBV6-6 to TRBJ1-5, with a tentative D call TRBD1 (6 bases). The clonotype was recovered from a human donor in good health, serving as a control. CDR3 nucleotide sequence: TGTGCCAGCAGTTATACAGGGTATAGCAATCAGCCCCAGCATTTT. Translated: CASSYTGYSNQPQHF.